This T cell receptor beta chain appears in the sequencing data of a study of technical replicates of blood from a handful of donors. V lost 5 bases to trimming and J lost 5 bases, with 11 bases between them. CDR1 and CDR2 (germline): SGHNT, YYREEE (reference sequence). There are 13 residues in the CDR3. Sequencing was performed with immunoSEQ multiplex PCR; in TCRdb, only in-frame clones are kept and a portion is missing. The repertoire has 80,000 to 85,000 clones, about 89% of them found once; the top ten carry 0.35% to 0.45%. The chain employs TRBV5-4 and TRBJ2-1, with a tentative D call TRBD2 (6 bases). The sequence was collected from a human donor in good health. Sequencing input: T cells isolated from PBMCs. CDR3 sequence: CASRPGENNEQFF. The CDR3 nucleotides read TGTGCCAGCAGGCCGGGAGAAAACAATGAGCAGTTCTTC.